The 30 T cell receptor beta chains below all came from one sample that was sequenced in a study of blood T cell repertoires in COVID-19 (dated by TCRdb to 2020 to 2022). Library creation used the immunoSEQ multiplex PCR assay. Here the immuneACCESS table is served through TCRdb, limited to in-frame sequences with V and J called. Missing clones are a known gap in these copies; in checked studies unresolved V genes cover under half, and the rest lacks a known reason. The sample yields some 300,000 clones; 85% to 90% were counted once. The ten top clones hold about 9.4% of the sample. Sample: PBMCs or T cells enriched from blood (not recorded which). All receptors come from a woman in her twenties or thirties who had recovered from COVID-19.

The genes are TRBV7-9 and TRBJ2-5; 7 bases match TRBD1. This CDR3 is built from 15 residues. With 10 bases clipped from V and 0 bases from J, the junction kept 11 bases outside the gene matches. Germline CDR1 and CDR2: SEHNR and FQNEAQ (reference sequence). The CDR3 sequence is CATRRQGTNQETQYF. CDR3 DNA sequence: TGTGCCACCAGAAGACAGGGCACCAACCAAGAGACCCAGTACTTC.

This chain joins TRBV9 and TRBJ1-3; TRBD1 agrees at 7 bases. V was pared by 3 bases and J by 1 base, with 4 bases of the junction left unmatched. This CDR3 region has 15 residues. CDR1 is SGDLS, CDR2 YYNGEE, per germline. The CDR3 reads CASSARQGSGNTIYF. For the CDR3, the DNA is TGTGCCAGCAGCGCCCGACAGGGTTCTGGAAACACCATATATTTT.

This clone was recorded many times. The chain is built from TRBV6-5 and TRBJ1-1; D is unresolved. This CDR3 has 13 amino acids. V shed 6 bases and J shed 1 base, with 9 bases lying between them. Germline V gene sequence: CDR1 MNHEY, CDR2 SVGAGI. CDR3 loop: CASSISGNTEAFF. The CDR3 DNA follows: TGTGCCAGCAGCATCTCGGGGAACACTGAAGCTTTCTTT.

The genes are TRBV6-2 or TRBV6-3 and TRBJ1-2, with 8 positions matching TRBD1. J was trimmed by 6 bases and V by 2 bases; bases with no gene match: 11. This CDR3 is 16 amino acids long. CDR1 is MNHEY and CDR2 is SVGEGT in the germline V gene. The DNA for the CDR3 is TGTGCCAGCAGTTACGCCTCCGGGACAGGAATAAATGGCTACACCTTC. This gives the protein CASSYASGTGINGYTF.

The J gene is TRBJ2-1, the V gene TRBV10-1; TRBD2 agrees at 7 bases. J lost 1 base, V lost 8 bases, and 5 bases had no gene match. This CDR3 region has 14 residues. CDR1 and CDR2 (germline): WNHNN, SYGVQD (reference sequence). The CDR3, as DNA: TGCGCCAGCCCCAGGGACTATTCCTACAATGAGCAGTTCTTC. Translation: CASPRDYSYNEQFF.

V usage is TRBV11-2 and J usage is TRBJ1-6; D gene uncertain. Trimming removed 7 bases at V and 8 bases at J, with 12 bases between. Germline V gene sequence: CDR1 SGHAT, CDR2 FQNNGV. The CDR3 is 13 amino acids. DNA for the CDR3: TGTGCCAGCACCGATAGGGAGGATTCACCCCTCCACTTT. The encoded protein is CASTDREDSPLHF.

V usage is TRBV28 and J usage is TRBJ2-7, with 9 bases aligning to TRBD2. V trimming: 5 bases; J trimming: 2 bases; junction bases outside the gene matches: 10. The CDR3 totals 16 residues. Germline V CDR1 and CDR2: MDHEN, SYDVKM. This CDR3 reads CASSPPGSGRPYEQYF. Written as DNA, the CDR3 is TGTGCCAGCAGTCCCCCGGGCAGCGGGAGGCCCTACGAGCAGTACTTC.

The V gene is TRBV11-2, the J gene TRBJ2-7; 11 nucleotides line up with TRBD2. Germline V gene data show CDR1 as SGHAT and CDR2 as FQNNGV. This CDR3 spans 14 amino acids. V dropped 3 bases and J dropped 4; count of bases not matched to a gene: 2. The CDR3 is CASSFTSGSYEQYF. Written as DNA, the CDR3 is TGTGCCAGCAGCTTTACTAGCGGGAGTTACGAGCAGTACTTC.

The chain carries TRBV18 and TRBJ2-7; TRBD1 matches at 7 bases. Germline values: CDR1 KGHSH, CDR2 LQKENI. The CDR3 sequence is 13 residues long. With 5 bases clipped from V and 0 bases from J, the junction kept 1 base outside the gene matches. This CDR3 is CASSSGGSYEQYF. In nucleotides, the CDR3 is TGTGCCAGCTCATCAGGGGGCTCCTACGAGCAGTACTTC.

The V and J genes are TRBV19 and TRBJ1-2; perhaps TRBD1 as D (6 bases). CDR3 length: 13 residues. From germline, CDR1 is LNHDA and CDR2 SQIVND (reference sequence). CDR3 coding DNA: TGTGCTGTGGGAACAGGGTCAAACTATGGCTACACCTTC. Its protein product is CAVGTGSNYGYTF.

V gene TRBV10-3 combines with J gene TRBJ1-1; 7 bases are a match to TRBD1. The CDR3 has 13 amino acids. The V segment lost 4 bases and the J segment 5 bases; nucleotides outside the gene matches: 4. Germline lookup yields CDR1 ENHRY and CDR2 SYGVKD. In nucleotides, the CDR3 is TGTGCCATCAGTGTTACACAGGGGACTGAAGCTTTCTTT. This sequence encodes CAISVTQGTEAFF.

This chain joins TRBV5-4 and TRBJ2-5; D ambiguous. Germline V gives CDR1 SGHNT, CDR2 YYREEE (reference sequence). Trimming took 1 base from V and 3 from J, leaving 10 bases between them. The CDR3 covers 14 residues. The CDR3 loop reads CASSLLNTKETQYF. DNA for the CDR3: TGTGCCAGCAGCTTGTTGAACACGAAAGAGACCCAGTACTTC.

The chain is built from TRBV6-4 and TRBJ2-2; D might be TRBD2 (5 bases). This CDR3 contains 13 residues. The germline V gene encodes CDR1 MRHNA and CDR2 SNTAGT. V was trimmed by 3 bases and J by 4 bases, leaving 6 bases between them. The CDR3 here is CASSELGTGELFF. CDR3 DNA: TGTGCCAGCAGTGAACTAGGCACCGGGGAGCTGTTTTTT.

The V call is TRBV2, the J call TRBJ1-4; possible D gene TRBD1, 6 bases. Germline CDR1 and CDR2: SNHLY and FYNNEI. V was trimmed by 8 bases and J by 7 bases, leaving 11 bases between them. The CDR3 loop spans 12 amino acids. The CDR3 sequence: CASQTGSEKLFF. The CDR3 DNA sequence: TGTGCCAGCCAAACAGGGAGTGAAAAACTGTTTTTT.

This chain uses TRBV13 with TRBJ1-3; D is unresolved. Germline CDR1 is PRHDT and CDR2 is FYEKMQ (reference sequence). Trimming stripped 0 bases from V and 0 bases from J, with 6 bases between. The CDR3 is 15 amino acids. CDR3 sequence reads: CASSLGQYSGNTIYF. CDR3 DNA sequence: TGTGCCAGCAGCTTAGGACAGTACTCTGGAAACACCATATATTTT. Full variable domain (remainder filled in from reference TRBV13 and TRBJ1-3): AAGVIQSPRHLIKEKRETATLKCYPIPRHDTVYWYQQGPGQDPQFLISFYEKMQSDKGSIPDRFSAQQFSDYHSELNMSSLELGDSALYFCASSLGQYSGNTIYFGEGSWLTVV.

The J gene is TRBJ2-1, the V gene TRBV4-1, with 8 nucleotides matching TRBD2. Germline-derived CDR1 and CDR2 are MGHRA and YSYEKL. V lost 4 bases to trimming and J lost 8 bases; unmatched junction nucleotides: 4. CDR3 length: 13 amino acids. CDR3 bases: TGCGCCAGCAGCCCCCCGGGACTAGATGAGCAGTTCTTC. This codes for CASSPPGLDEQFF.

The gene calls are TRBV19 and TRBJ1-2; 7 nucleotides match TRBD1. CDR3 length: 15 residues. CDR1 is LNHDA and CDR2 is SQIVND in the germline V gene (reference sequence). V dropped 7 bases and J dropped 2; count of bases not matched to a gene: 10. DNA for the CDR3: TGTGCCAGTACTGCCACAGGGGTACACAACTATGGCTACACCTTC. Translating gives CASTATGVHNYGYTF.

About this clone itself: Compared with germline, one end of the junction differs, possibly owing to a read error. This sequence joins TRBV4-1 and TRBJ2-1; D possibly matches TRBD1 or TRBD2 (5 bases each). The CDR3 loop spans 14 amino acids. The germline V gene encodes CDR1 MGHRA and CDR2 YSYEKL. The CDR3 nucleotides read TGCGCCAGCAGCAAAGAGGGCAGGGTCAATGAGCAGTTCTTC. Protein product: CASSKEGRVNEQFF.

Remarks on this clone: Its ends do not fully match the called genes, so a read error is possible. V usage is TRBV6-5 and J usage is TRBJ2-5; 8 bases are a match to TRBD1. Germline-derived CDR1 and CDR2 are MNHEY and SVGAGI. The CDR3 runs to 14 residues. In DNA, the CDR3 is TGTGCCAGCAGTTACGACAGGGGACGTGAGACTCAGTACTTC. Its protein is CASSYDRGRETQYF.

The chain recombines TRBV6-2 or TRBV6-3 with TRBJ2-1; D gene unclear. Germline V gene sequence: CDR1 MNHEY, CDR2 SVGEGT. The CDR3 has 11 residues. V lost 4 bases, J lost 8 bases, and 6 bases lay in between. The CDR3 coding sequence is TGTGCCAGCAGTTTTAGCCATGAGCAGTTCTTC. This sequence encodes CASSFSHEQFF.

This rearrangement joins TRBV5-1 to TRBJ2-1; 8 positions agree with TRBD1. Germline V gene lookup returns CDR1 SGHRS and CDR2 YFSETQ. There are 20 residues in the CDR3. V lost 4 bases to trimming and J lost 6 bases; unmatched junction nucleotides: 24. The CDR3 reads CASSLALPDRVFSSGNEQFF. DNA for the CDR3: TGCGCCAGCAGCCTAGCGTTGCCGGACAGGGTTTTTTCATCGGGCAATGAGCAGTTCTTC. The variable domain in full, completed from reference TRBV5-1 and TRBJ2-1, reads KAGVTQTPRYLIKTRGQQVTLSCSPISGHRSVSWYQQTPGQGLQFLFEYFSETQRNKGNFPGRFSGRQFSNSRSEMNVSTLELGDSALYLCASSLALPDRVFSSGNEQFFGPGTRLTVL.

The V gene is TRBV5-7, the J gene TRBJ2-7, with 8 bases aligning to TRBD2. TRBV5-7 is recorded as an ORF, its role being uncertain. This CDR3 region has 15 residues. With 3 bases clipped from V and 3 bases from J, the junction kept 8 bases outside the gene matches. The CDR3 DNA follows: TGTGCCAGCAGCTCGCCGGGAGGGCCGGTCTACGAGCAGTACTTC. Amino acid sequence: CASSSPGGPVYEQYF.

The chain couples TRBV4-1 to TRBJ1-1; 7 nucleotides line up with TRBD1. The germline CDR1 and CDR2 sequences are MGHRA and YSYEKL. CDR3 size: 16 residues. V shed 1 base and J 0 bases; nucleotides not matched to a gene: 5. The CDR3 DNA sequence: TGCGCCAGCAGCCAAGCTAGGGGGCTGATGAACACTGAAGCTTTCTTT. Its protein product is CASSQARGLMNTEAFF.

The chain combines TRBV2 with TRBJ1-6; no clear D. CDR1 is SNHLY, CDR2 FYNNEI, per germline. This CDR3 has 16 residues. The ends were cut back, 7 bases at V and 0 bases at J, with 13 bases in the middle. The DNA for the CDR3 is TGTGCCAGCATCAGGCTCTCAAGCTCCTATAATTCACCCCTCCACTTT. As protein: CASIRLSSSYNSPLHF.

The chain combines TRBV6-5 with TRBJ1-6; unclear D gene. The CDR3 loop spans 13 amino acids. The germline V and J ends were trimmed by 6 bases and 10 bases, with 13 bases remaining between them. Per germline, CDR1 MNHEY and CDR2 SVGAGI. CDR3 loop: CASSLASRSPLHF. In DNA, the CDR3 is TGTGCCAGCAGCCTTGCTTCTCGGTCACCCCTCCACTTT.

The chain links TRBV19 to TRBJ2-1, with a tentative D call TRBD2 (7 bases). Between the trimmed V and J ends, which lost 2 bases and 6 bases, there was a span of 20 bases. The germline V gene has CDR1 LNHDA and CDR2 SQIVND (reference sequence). The CDR3 consists of 17 residues. CDR3 sequence reads: CASSIRGGGLASNEQFF. Written as DNA, the CDR3 is TGTGCCAGTAGTATAAGGGGAGGGGGGCTAGCCTCCAATGAGCAGTTCTTC.

This sequence joins TRBV7-9 and TRBJ2-2, with TRBD2 as a possible D gene (5 bases). The CDR3 is 14 amino acids. Trimming removed 8 bases at V and 7 bases at J, with 17 bases between. Germline V lookup: CDR1 SEHNR, CDR2 FQNEAQ (reference sequence). The DNA for the CDR3 is TGTGCCAGCCGCCCACCACGTGAGGGCGGGGAGCTGTTTTTT. Translated: CASRPPREGGELFF.

V is TRBV30 and J is TRBJ1-3, with D unresolved. Germline CDR1 reads GTSNPN; CDR2 reads SVGIG (reference sequence). V lost 5 bases, J lost 3 bases, and 17 bases lay in between. This CDR3 has 15 residues. In DNA form, the CDR3 reads TGTGCCTGGGGTATACGAGGTACTTTTGGAAACACCATATATTTT. Protein product: CAWGIRGTFGNTIYF. Full variable domain (outside the CDR3, taken from reference TRBV30 and TRBJ1-3): SQTIHQWPATLVQPVGSPLSLECTVEGTSNPNLYWYRQAAGRGLQLLFYSVGIGQISSEVPQNLSASRPQDRQFILSSKKLLLSDSGFYLCAWGIRGTFGNTIYFGEGSWLTVV.

DNA of the CDR3: TGTGCCAGCAGTCGAGATGGACAGCTGAACTATGGCTACACCTTC. This codes for CASSRDGQLNYGYTF. V usage is TRBV6-5 and J usage is TRBJ1-2, with a weak D call TRBD1 (6 bases). The CDR3 totals 15 residues. Trimming removed 5 bases at V and 2 bases at J, with 15 bases between. CDR1 is MNHEY and CDR2 is SVGAGI in the germline V gene.

This rearrangement joins TRBV30 to TRBJ2-3; TRBD1 agrees at 9 bases. Germline V gene sequence: CDR1 GTSNPN, CDR2 SVGIG (reference sequence). CDR3 length: 14 residues. Germline trimming cut 6 bases from V and 3 bases from J; bases unmatched to any gene: 7. The CDR3 sequence is CACSTGGSTDTQYF. The CDR3, as DNA: TGTGCCTGTTCGACAGGGGGGTCTACAGATACGCAGTATTTT. Full variable domain (rest looked up from reference TRBV30 and TRBJ2-3): SQTIHQWPATLVQPVGSPLSLECTVEGTSNPNLYWYRQAAGRGLQLLFYSVGIGQISSEVPQNLSASRPQDRQFILSSKKLLLSDSGFYLCACSTGGSTDTQYFGPGTRLTVL.